This T cell receptor (beta chain) was documented in a study of siplizumab effects on memory and regulatory T cells. Overall study findings and caveats: An assignable phenotype, naive or memory, was missing from roughly 78-96% of proliferating CD4+ or CD8+ clones. Alloreactive sequences whose origin lay in unstimulated CD4+ memory cells were significantly reduced by siplizumab. The mapping of alloreactive clones to unstimulated subsets covered only a minor fraction of them.

Notes on this clone: The antigen is not known.

This CDR3 region has 14 residues. V was cut by 0 bases and J by 7 bases, with 11 bases left in between. Germline CDR1 is SGHNT and CDR2 is YYREEE (reference sequence). The method was immunoSEQ multiplex PCR; TCRdb's version includes in-frame clones alone and lacks a portion of them. The sample lists over 100,000 clones, around 95% seen once, with approximately 0.17% in the top ten. Sequenced sample: non-Treg CD4+ T cells sorted from blood. This sequence was found in a human donor in good health. The V and J genes are TRBV5-4 and TRBJ2-1, with a tentative D call TRBD1 (6 bases). For the CDR3, the DNA is TGTGCCAGCAGCTTGGGACAGGTTGGTAATGAGCAGTTCTTC. It codes for CASSLGQVGNEQFF. Looking up the rest from reference TRBV5-4 and TRBJ2-1 gives the full variable domain: ETGVTQSPTHLIKTRGQQVTLRCSSQSGHNTVSWYQQALGQGPQFIFQYYREEENGRGNFPPRFSGLQFPNYSSELNVNALELDDSALYLCASSLGQVGNEQFFGPGTRLTVL.